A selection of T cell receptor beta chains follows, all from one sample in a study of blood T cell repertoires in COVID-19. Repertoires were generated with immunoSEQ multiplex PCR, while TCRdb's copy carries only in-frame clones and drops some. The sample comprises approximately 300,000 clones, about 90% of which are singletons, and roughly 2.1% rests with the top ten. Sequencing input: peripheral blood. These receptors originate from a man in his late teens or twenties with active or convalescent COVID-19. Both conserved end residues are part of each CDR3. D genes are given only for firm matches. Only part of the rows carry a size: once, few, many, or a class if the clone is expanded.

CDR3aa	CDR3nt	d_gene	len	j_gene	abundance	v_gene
CASSLPPLHTQYF	TGTGCCAGCAGCTTACCCCCCCTTCATACGCAGTATTTT	-	13	TRBJ2-3	-	TRBV7-6
CASSKSADRGYGYTF	TGTGCCAGCAGCAAATCCGCGGACAGGGGGTATGGCTACACCTTC	-	15	TRBJ1-2	-	TRBV21-1
CASGPGSGNTIYF	TGCGCCAGCGGTCCGGGCTCTGGAAACACCATATATTTT	-	13	TRBJ1-3	-	TRBV10-2
CATSAAGGSYNEQFF	TGTGCCACCTCAGCGGCAGGGGGCTCCTACAATGAGCAGTTCTTC	TRBD1	15	TRBJ2-1	-	TRBV24-1
CASSPGGTGGTYNEQFF	TGTGCCAGCAGCCCCGGGGGGACGGGGGGAACCTACAATGAGCAGTTCTTC	TRBD2	17	TRBJ2-1	once	TRBV7-9
CSVVMSGGTNTGELFF	TGCAGCGTCGTCATGTCGGGGGGGACCAACACCGGGGAGCTGTTTTTT	TRBD2	16	TRBJ2-2	-	TRBV29-1
CASSYRQGAQPQHF	TGTGCCAGCAGCTACCGACAGGGGGCGCAGCCCCAGCATTTT	TRBD1	14	TRBJ1-5	-	TRBV28
CASSLTGDQPQHF	TGTGCCAGCTCACTGACAGGGGATCAGCCCCAGCATTTT	TRBD1	13	TRBJ1-5	few	TRBV18
CASSQGRRGYTEAFF	TGCGCCAGCAGCCAAGGTCGACGGGGGTACACTGAAGCTTTCTTT	-	15	TRBJ1-1	-	TRBV4-3
CSADGQANTEAFF	TGCAGCGCAGACGGACAGGCAAACACTGAAGCTTTCTTT	TRBD1	13	TRBJ1-1	-	TRBV29-1
CASRSGQGETEAFF	TGTGCCAGCAGGTCCGGACAGGGCGAAACTGAAGCTTTCTTT	TRBD1	14	TRBJ1-1	-	TRBV27
CASSLTSGGNYEQYF	TGTGCCAGCAGCTTGACTAGCGGCGGTAACTACGAGCAGTACTTC	TRBD2	15	TRBJ2-7	-	TRBV7-9
CASSPRGQDFNEKLFF	TGTGCCAGCTCACCGAGGGGGCAGGACTTTAATGAAAAACTGTTTTTT	TRBD1	16	TRBJ1-4	-	TRBV18
CASSANPGGVRGTKNIQYF	TGTGCCAGCAGTGCTAACCCCGGAGGGGTCAGAGGGACCAAAAACATTCAGTACTTC	-	19	TRBJ2-4	-	TRBV6-1
CASSLLVGLAGGHGTDTQYF	TGTGCCAGCAGTTTGCTGGTAGGACTAGCGGGGGGGCATGGCACAGATACGCAGTATTTT	TRBD2	20	TRBJ2-3	-	TRBV27
CASSVPLSGIVDTQYF	TGCGCCAGCAGCGTACCACTTAGCGGGATAGTTGATACGCAGTATTTT	TRBD2	16	TRBJ2-3	-	TRBV5-1
CASSLISGQDEAFF	TGTGCCAGCAGCTTAATTTCCGGACAGGATGAAGCTTTCTTT	TRBD1	14	TRBJ1-1	-	TRBV7-2
CASIGQAINYGYTF	TGTGCCAGCATCGGACAGGCAATAAACTATGGCTACACCTTC	TRBD1	14	TRBJ1-2	-	TRBV7-9
CASSLTGTSDQETQYF	TGTGCCAGCAGCCTAACCGGGACTAGCGACCAAGAGACCCAGTACTTC	TRBD2	16	TRBJ2-5	few	TRBV4-2
CASSPAIRQPRNEQFF	TGTGCCAGCAGCCCAGCTATCCGACAGCCTCGGAATGAGCAGTTCTTC	-	16	TRBJ2-1	-	TRBV3-1/TRBV3-2
CASAAPAEPHEQFF	TGTGCCAGCGCTGCCCCAGCGGAACCCCATGAGCAGTTCTTC	-	14	TRBJ2-1	-	TRBV6-5
CASSYPQGAKDTGELFF	TGTGCCAGCAGTTACCCACAGGGGGCCAAAGACACCGGGGAGCTGTTTTTT	TRBD1	17	TRBJ2-2	-	TRBV28
CASSLNPSGVLAPNTGELFF	TGTGCCAGCAGCTTAAACCCTAGCGGGGTTCTAGCTCCGAACACCGGGGAGCTGTTTTTT	TRBD2	20	TRBJ2-2	-	TRBV7-3
CASSVRGPQETQYF	TGTGCCAGTAGTGTCAGGGGACCCCAAGAGACCCAGTACTTC	-	14	TRBJ2-5	-	TRBV19
CASVQEGRSPLHF	TGTGCCAGCGTCCAAGAGGGTCGTTCCCCCCTCCACTTT	-	13	TRBJ1-6	-	TRBV2
CASSTTIASEAFF	TGTGCCAGCAGCACGACAATCGCAAGTGAAGCTTTCTTT	-	13	TRBJ1-1	once	TRBV7-2
CASSDRRVHEKLFF	TGTGCCAGCAGTGACCGGAGGGTTCATGAAAAACTGTTTTTT	-	14	TRBJ1-4	-	TRBV6-1
CASSLIPGYTQDTQYF	TGTGCCAGCAGTTTAATCCCAGGGTACACACAAGATACGCAGTATTTT	-	16	TRBJ2-3	-	TRBV27
CASSQDPVGTGNQPQHF	TGTGCCAGCAGCCAAGATCCTGTCGGGACAGGGAATCAGCCCCAGCATTTT	TRBD1	17	TRBJ1-5	-	TRBV3-1/TRBV3-2
CASSFRGGYGYTF	TGCGCCAGCAGCTTCCGAGGGGGCTATGGCTACACCTTC	-	13	TRBJ1-2	-	TRBV5-1
CASSYTGFSTDTQYF	TGTGCCAGCAGCTACACAGGGTTTAGCACAGATACGCAGTATTTT	-	15	TRBJ2-3	once	TRBV7-9
CASGHNAGNTIYF	TGTGCTAGTGGTCACAACGCAGGAAACACCATATATTTT	-	13	TRBJ1-3	few	TRBV12-5
CASSIPTGLGEKLFF	TGTGCCAGCAGCATACCGACAGGGCTTGGTGAAAAACTGTTTTTT	TRBD1	15	TRBJ1-4	-	TRBV3-1/TRBV3-2
CASSSRPSYEQYF	TGTGCCAGTAGTTCGCGTCCTTCCTACGAGCAGTACTTC	-	13	TRBJ2-7	-	TRBV19
CASSQDLQSSYTF	TGTGCCAGCAGCCAAGATCTGCAATCTAGCTACACCTTC	-	13	TRBJ1-2	-	TRBV3-1/TRBV3-2
CASSYPGDRWDPLRNTQYF	TGTGCCAGCAGTTACCCAGGAGACAGGTGGGATCCGTTGCGGAATACGCAGTATTTT	-	19	TRBJ2-3	-	TRBV6-2/TRBV6-3
CASSPPAGGRGELFF	TGTGCCAGCAGTCCCCCCGCGGGGGGGCGAGGGGAGCTGTTTTTT	TRBD2	15	TRBJ2-2	few	TRBV6-2/TRBV6-3
CASRDIGELYGYTF	TGTGCCAGCAGAGACATTGGGGAGCTCTATGGCTACACCTTC	-	14	TRBJ1-2	-	TRBV2
CSVESRATGITEAFF	TGCAGCGTTGAAAGCCGGGCGACAGGGATCACTGAAGCTTTCTTT	TRBD1	15	TRBJ1-1	-	TRBV29-1
CASSLNLFQGRKNTEAFF	TGTGCCAGCAGCTTAAACTTGTTCCAGGGGCGAAAGAACACTGAAGCTTTCTTT	-	18	TRBJ1-1	-	TRBV7-8